These 19 T cell receptor beta chains were all obtained from the same sample, sequenced in a study of cytomegalovirus exposure and HLA in healthy donors. The PCR employed 60 Vbeta primers together with 13 Jbeta primers. Repertoires were generated with immunoSEQ multiplex PCR, while TCRdb's copy carries only in-frame clones and drops some. The sample includes about 110,000 clones, 12% to 15% of them seen just once. The sample taken for sequencing was PBMCs. Receptors originate from a female donor in good health and CMV-seronegative.

In its sample, this clone was seen a few times. J is TRBJ2-1 and V is TRBV28; D is perhaps TRBD2 (6 bases). The V end was cut by 2 bases, the J end by 0 bases, with 8 bases between. Germline values: CDR1 MDHEN, CDR2 SYDVKM. The CDR3 is 15 residues long. CDR3 coding DNA: TGTGCCAGCAGTTTAGGCGGGACCTCCTACAATGAGCAGTTCTTC. Its translation is CASSLGGTSYNEQFF.

The table lists this clone with a few counts. The rearrangement joins TRBV28 to TRBJ2-6; 10 bases align to TRBD1. Germline CDR1 is MDHEN and CDR2 is SYDVKM. V lost 7 bases and J lost 4; bases outside the gene matches: 7. The CDR3 contains 16 residues. The CDR3 nucleotides read TGTGCCAGCACCCCGGGACAGGGGCCCGGGGCCAACGTCCTGACTTTC. Amino acid sequence: CASTPGQGPGANVLTF.

This clone has more than one count but fewer than ten. This sequence joins TRBV6-5 and TRBJ1-3; TRBD1 aligns across 7 bases. The V segment lost 6 bases and the J segment 0 bases; nucleotides outside the gene matches: 5. The CDR3 contains 15 residues. Per the germline V gene, CDR1 is MNHEY and CDR2 is SVGAGI. The CDR3 loop reads CASSRTGVSGNTIYF. As DNA, the CDR3 is TGTGCCAGCAGCCGTACAGGGGTCTCTGGAAACACCATATATTTT.

This clone was seen more than once but under ten times. This chain joins TRBV7-9 and TRBJ2-3, with TRBD2 matching over 14 bases. CDR3 length equals 18 residues. The J segment lost 1 base and the V segment lost 6 bases, leaving 9 bases of the junction unmatched. From germline, CDR1 is SEHNR and CDR2 FQNEAQ (reference sequence). The CDR3 DNA sequence: TGTGCCAGCAGTCATACTATGGGACTAGCGGGGGGCACAGATACGCAGTATTTT. Translation: CASSHTMGLAGGTDTQYF.

The genes are TRBV10-1 and TRBJ2-1; D remains unclear. Germline-derived CDR1 and CDR2 are WNHNN and SYGVQD (reference sequence). Trimming took 0 bases from V and 7 from J, leaving 7 bases between them. The CDR3 extends over 13 amino acids. CDR3 nucleotide sequence: TGCGCCAGCAGTGAGTCAAGAGTGAATGAGCAGTTCTTC. Protein product: CASSESRVNEQFF.

This clone was detected a few times. The V gene is TRBV5-1, the J gene TRBJ2-5, with TRBD2 matching over 7 bases. V was pared by 2 bases and J by 1 base, with 2 bases of the junction left unmatched. Germline V CDR1 and CDR2: SGHRS, YFSETQ. The CDR3 has 14 residues. The CDR3 DNA is TGCGCCAGCAGCTTAGCGGGGAGCCAAGAGACCCAGTACTTC. This codes for CASSLAGSQETQYF.

This chain connects TRBV5-1 to TRBJ1-1; no firm D call. The CDR3 totals 16 residues. The V gene's germline CDR1 is SGHRS and CDR2 YFSETQ. V was trimmed by 2 bases and J by 4 bases, leaving 18 bases between them. The CDR3 coding sequence is TGCGCCAGCAGCTTAGGCGGGGTCTCCCGGGGCACTGAAGCTTTCTTT. Translation gives CASSLGGVSRGTEAFF.

This clone was recorded a few times. DNA for the CDR3: TGTGCCACCAGCAGAGATCGTTATGAAGCTTTCTTT. This translates into CATSRDRYEAFF. The genes are TRBV15 and TRBJ1-1, with D uncertain. The germline CDR1 and CDR2 sequences are LNHNV and YYDKDF (reference sequence). This CDR3 has 12 residues. Trimming cost V 0 bases and J 7 bases, with 6 bases left between them. Based on the CDR3 plus reference TRBV15 and TRBJ1-1, the full variable domain is DAMVIQNPRYQVTQFGKPVTLSCSQTLNHNVMYWYQQKSSQAPKLLFHYYDKDFNNEADTPDNFQSRRPNTSFCFLDIRSPGLGDTAMYLCATSRDRYEAFFGQGTRLTVV.

This clone was counted a few times. The V gene is TRBV5-1, the J gene TRBJ2-1; possibly TRBD2 for D (5 bases). The CDR3 length is 12 residues. Trimming took 7 bases from V and 7 from J, leaving 12 bases between them. In germline, CDR1 is SGHRS, CDR2 YFSETQ. The CDR3 reads CASFLLANEQFF. The CDR3 region has the DNA TGCGCCAGCTTCCTTCTAGCTAATGAGCAGTTCTTC.

This clone was seen a handful of times. The chain uses TRBV7-9 and TRBJ2-3; TRBD2 matches 11 bases. The CDR3 runs 16 residues. The ends lost 5 bases at V and 0 bases at J; junction bases unmatched: 4. Germline lookup yields CDR1 SEHNR and CDR2 FQNEAQ (reference sequence). The CDR3 spells CASSPRLAGSTDTQYF. DNA for the CDR3: TGTGCCAGCAGCCCCAGACTAGCGGGAAGCACAGATACGCAGTATTTT. The full variable domain, with the rest looked up from reference TRBV7-9 and TRBJ2-3, is DTGVSQNPRHKITKRGQNVTFRCDPISEHNRLYWYRQTLGQGPEFLTYFQNEAQLEKSRLLSDRFSAERPKGSFSTLEIQRTEQGDSAMYLCASSPRLAGSTDTQYFGPGTRLTVL.

This clone was seen more than once but under ten times. V usage is TRBV5-6 and J usage is TRBJ1-2; no clear D gene. Trimming took 1 base from V and 6 from J, leaving 13 bases between them. The germline V gene encodes CDR1 SGHDT and CDR2 YYEEEE. This CDR3 has 14 amino acids. The CDR3, as DNA: TGTGCCAGCAGCTTGAGTATTGGGCCAGATGGCTACACCTTC. It codes for CASSLSIGPDGYTF.

This clone showed up just a few times. CDR3 coding DNA: TGTGCCAGCAGCCGAACAGGGGCCTCCTACGAGCAGTACTTC. This encodes CASSRTGASYEQYF. V is TRBV28 and J is TRBJ2-7; TRBD1 matches 7 bases. The V gene's germline CDR1 is MDHEN and CDR2 SYDVKM. V lost 6 bases and J lost 0; bases outside the gene matches: 5. The CDR3 spans 14 residues.

This clone turned up a few times. The chain has TRBV6-6 and TRBJ2-5; tentative D call: TRBD1 (5 bases). CDR1 is MNHNY and CDR2 is SVGAGI in the germline V gene (reference sequence). This CDR3 has 16 amino acids. V was shortened by 0 bases and J by 4 bases, with 15 bases between the two germline ends. The CDR3 bases are TGTGCCAGCAGTTACTCGACCAGGGATCACGGAGAGACCCAGTACTTC. Encoded protein: CASSYSTRDHGETQYF.

The table lists this clone with a few counts. The rearrangement links TRBV5-1 to TRBJ2-2; D unclear. CDR3 size: 15 residues. Germline CDR1 SGHRS, CDR2 YFSETQ. V was shortened by 0 bases and J by 0 bases, with 6 bases between the two germline ends. In nucleotides, the CDR3 is TGCGCCAGCAGCTTGGTTCAGACGAACACCGGGGAGCTGTTTTTT. It yields the protein CASSLVQTNTGELFF.

This clone was detected a few times. This chain links TRBV4-1 with TRBJ2-7; D gene uncertain. Germline assignment: CDR1 MGHRA and CDR2 YSYEKL. With 4 bases removed from V and 0 bases from J, the gap between germline ends came to 16 bases. This CDR3 is built from 16 residues. The CDR3 DNA reads TGCGCCAGCAGCCCCCTAGACCTAGTTGGCTCCTACGAGCAGTACTTC. Translating it yields CASSPLDLVGSYEQYF.

This clone was observed a few times. This chain joins TRBV2 and TRBJ2-1; 10 bases are a match to TRBD2. V was clipped by 7 bases and J by 6 bases; unmatched bases: 3. This CDR3 has 13 residues. Germline CDR1 and CDR2: SNHLY and FYNNEI. CDR3 DNA sequence: TGTGCCAGCAACCTAGCGGGAGCCAATGAGCAGTTCTTC. Its protein product is CASNLAGANEQFF.

The genes are TRBV29-1 and TRBJ1-1; unclear D gene. The CDR3 covers 13 residues. Trimming took 5 bases from V and 0 from J, leaving 10 bases between them. Per germline, CDR1 SQVTM and CDR2 ANQGSEA. The CDR3 sequence: CSVRGLMNTEAFF. In DNA form, the CDR3 reads TGCAGCGTTCGCGGGCTCATGAACACTGAAGCTTTCTTT.

V is TRBV6-1 and J is TRBJ2-3, with D possibly being TRBD2 (6 bases). CDR1 is MNHNS and CDR2 is SASEGT in the germline V gene. The length of the CDR3 is 17 residues. The V end was cut by 3 bases, the J end by 0 bases, with 16 bases between. The CDR3 DNA reads TGTGCCAGCAGTGAGGGGGTCGGAGGGCCTAGCACAGATACGCAGTATTTT. It specifies CASSEGVGGPSTDTQYF.

This chain connects TRBV10-1 to TRBJ2-7; D gene uncertain. The V gene's germline CDR1 is WNHNN and CDR2 SYGVQD (reference sequence). The V end lost 1 base, the J end lost 2 bases, and 9 bases lay between the germline ends. The CDR3 contains 14 residues. The CDR3 reads CASSECPETYEQYF. The CDR3 DNA is TGCGCCAGCAGTGAGTGCCCAGAAACCTACGAGCAGTACTTC.